The rows below give T cell receptor beta chains drawn from one sample of a study of T cell responses to AZD1222 COVID-19 vaccine. Repertoires were generated with immunoSEQ multiplex PCR, while TCRdb's copy carries only in-frame clones and drops some. The sample includes about 79,000 clones, approximately 90% of them seen just once. Sequenced here: peripheral blood, sampled on day 0 of MenACWY control vaccination. The receptor set was obtained from an adult in good health. Each CDR3 is given without its conserved first and last residue. A D gene is named only where the DNA matches it firmly. Clone size, where shown, is once, few, many, or a class for clones that have expanded.

CDR3aa: ATEGGATSSVGTGELF
j_gene: TRBJ2-2
len: 16
d_gene: -
abundance: -
v_gene: TRBV15

CDR3aa: ASSIGGRGFTEAF
j_gene: TRBJ1-1
len: 13
d_gene: TRBD1
abundance: -
v_gene: TRBV19

CDR3aa: ASRRAWISTEAF
j_gene: TRBJ1-1
len: 12
d_gene: -
abundance: -
v_gene: TRBV11-2

CDR3aa: ASSLDLARDSDGYT
j_gene: TRBJ1-2
len: 14
d_gene: TRBD1
abundance: -
v_gene: TRBV11-1

CDR3aa: ASSIPLQGASTDTQY
j_gene: TRBJ2-3
len: 15
d_gene: TRBD1
abundance: -
v_gene: TRBV19

CDR3aa: ASSLSFVPGTEAF
j_gene: TRBJ1-1
len: 13
d_gene: -
abundance: -
v_gene: TRBV7-2

CDR3aa: ASSIRQGGSPLH
j_gene: TRBJ1-6
len: 12
d_gene: TRBD1
abundance: -
v_gene: TRBV19

CDR3aa: ASSWGTGTDQPQH
j_gene: TRBJ1-5
len: 13
d_gene: TRBD1
abundance: few
v_gene: TRBV5-6

CDR3aa: ATSRDPTNEQY
j_gene: TRBJ2-7
len: 11
d_gene: -
abundance: -
v_gene: TRBV15

CDR3aa: ASRRGYNSPLH
j_gene: TRBJ1-6
len: 11
d_gene: -
abundance: few
v_gene: TRBV12-3/TRBV12-4

CDR3aa: ASSERLLSYNEQF
j_gene: TRBJ2-1
len: 13
d_gene: -
abundance: -
v_gene: TRBV7-9

CDR3aa: ASSLLGSGSSYEQY
j_gene: TRBJ2-7
len: 14
d_gene: TRBD2
abundance: -
v_gene: TRBV27

CDR3aa: ASTGQGSYEQY
j_gene: TRBJ2-7
len: 11
d_gene: TRBD1
abundance: -
v_gene: TRBV3-1/TRBV3-2

CDR3aa: ASSLGGQSYEQY
j_gene: TRBJ2-7
len: 12
d_gene: -
abundance: -
v_gene: TRBV7-8

CDR3aa: ASSPDPGNEQF
j_gene: TRBJ2-1
len: 11
d_gene: -
abundance: -
v_gene: TRBV2

CDR3aa: ASINIQGSNQPQH
j_gene: TRBJ1-5
len: 13
d_gene: -
abundance: -
v_gene: TRBV28

CDR3aa: ASSQGASGEQY
j_gene: TRBJ2-7
len: 11
d_gene: -
abundance: -
v_gene: TRBV4-3

CDR3aa: ASSVGIAGEFNEQY
j_gene: TRBJ2-7
len: 14
d_gene: TRBD2
abundance: -
v_gene: TRBV9

CDR3aa: ASRGATDRTTDTQY
j_gene: TRBJ2-3
len: 14
d_gene: -
abundance: -
v_gene: TRBV19

CDR3aa: ASSYAGAYEQY
j_gene: TRBJ2-7
len: 11
d_gene: -
abundance: -
v_gene: TRBV6-5

CDR3aa: ASSYAGGRNQPQH
j_gene: TRBJ1-5
len: 13
d_gene: -
abundance: -
v_gene: TRBV6-5

CDR3aa: ASSQAGTGNTGELF
j_gene: TRBJ2-2
len: 14
d_gene: TRBD1
abundance: -
v_gene: TRBV18

CDR3aa: ASSLDGTGGATNEKLF
j_gene: TRBJ1-4
len: 16
d_gene: TRBD1
abundance: -
v_gene: TRBV5-4

CDR3aa: ASSPVAFGTGNYGYT
j_gene: TRBJ1-2
len: 15
d_gene: TRBD1
abundance: -
v_gene: TRBV3-1/TRBV3-2

CDR3aa: ASSPPGLASYNEQF
j_gene: TRBJ2-1
len: 14
d_gene: TRBD2
abundance: -
v_gene: TRBV7-2

CDR3aa: ASGTGGTQETQY
j_gene: TRBJ2-5
len: 12
d_gene: TRBD1
abundance: once
v_gene: TRBV6-5

CDR3aa: ASKEGSGSEQPQH
j_gene: TRBJ1-5
len: 13
d_gene: -
abundance: -
v_gene: TRBV28

CDR3aa: ASNPRLLAGIANTGELF
j_gene: TRBJ2-2
len: 17
d_gene: -
abundance: -
v_gene: TRBV19

CDR3aa: ASRTGGSHTEAF
j_gene: TRBJ1-1
len: 12
d_gene: -
abundance: -
v_gene: TRBV6-6

CDR3aa: ASSQDRGPGQPQH
j_gene: TRBJ1-5
len: 13
d_gene: -
abundance: -
v_gene: TRBV3-1/TRBV3-2

CDR3aa: ATAGVRNEKLF
j_gene: TRBJ1-4
len: 11
d_gene: -
abundance: -
v_gene: TRBV6-5

CDR3aa: ASSPRGGWLEQY
j_gene: TRBJ2-7
len: 12
d_gene: -
abundance: -
v_gene: TRBV6-5

CDR3aa: ASSHGPRTYEQY
j_gene: TRBJ2-7
len: 12
d_gene: -
abundance: -
v_gene: TRBV3-1/TRBV3-2

CDR3aa: ASSRAGGNTGELF
j_gene: TRBJ2-2
len: 13
d_gene: TRBD2
abundance: -
v_gene: TRBV4-3

CDR3aa: ASSLYPSGDDYGYT
j_gene: TRBJ1-2
len: 14
d_gene: -
abundance: -
v_gene: TRBV7-3

CDR3aa: ANRDRSNYGYT
j_gene: TRBJ1-2
len: 11
d_gene: TRBD1
abundance: -
v_gene: TRBV28

CDR3aa: SASRALVSTDTQY
j_gene: TRBJ2-3
len: 13
d_gene: -
abundance: -
v_gene: TRBV20-1

CDR3aa: ASRKDTNSPLH
j_gene: TRBJ1-6
len: 11
d_gene: -
abundance: -
v_gene: TRBV6-5

CDR3aa: ASSPGLAGGFFNSYNEQF
j_gene: TRBJ2-1
len: 18
d_gene: TRBD2
abundance: -
v_gene: TRBV6-2/TRBV6-3

CDR3aa: ASRGESPYNEQF
j_gene: TRBJ2-1
len: 12
d_gene: -
abundance: -
v_gene: TRBV6-5

CDR3aa: ASSARPGTAFSGANVLT
j_gene: TRBJ2-6
len: 17
d_gene: TRBD1
abundance: -
v_gene: TRBV7-3

CDR3aa: ASSLWVAGSYNEQF
j_gene: TRBJ2-1
len: 14
d_gene: TRBD2
abundance: -
v_gene: TRBV28

CDR3aa: ASSLPTGLDEQY
j_gene: TRBJ2-7
len: 12
d_gene: TRBD1
abundance: few
v_gene: TRBV5-5

CDR3aa: ASNRWGQDNEQF
j_gene: TRBJ2-1
len: 12
d_gene: -
abundance: -
v_gene: TRBV7-9

CDR3aa: ASSKGQGNTEAF
j_gene: TRBJ1-1
len: 12
d_gene: TRBD1
abundance: -
v_gene: TRBV3-1/TRBV3-2

CDR3aa: ASSLLHDTQY
j_gene: TRBJ2-3
len: 10
d_gene: -
abundance: -
v_gene: TRBV28

CDR3aa: ASSPSLRYEQY
j_gene: TRBJ2-7
len: 11
d_gene: -
abundance: -
v_gene: TRBV28

CDR3aa: ASSLGPMTANEKLF
j_gene: TRBJ1-4
len: 14
d_gene: -
abundance: -
v_gene: TRBV5-1

CDR3aa: ASSQGTGNSPLH
j_gene: TRBJ1-6
len: 12
d_gene: TRBD1
abundance: -
v_gene: TRBV4-3

CDR3aa: ASSPRDGGSGNTIY
j_gene: TRBJ1-3
len: 14
d_gene: -
abundance: -
v_gene: TRBV13

CDR3aa: ASSPRGLAETYNEQF
j_gene: TRBJ2-1
len: 15
d_gene: TRBD2
abundance: -
v_gene: TRBV18